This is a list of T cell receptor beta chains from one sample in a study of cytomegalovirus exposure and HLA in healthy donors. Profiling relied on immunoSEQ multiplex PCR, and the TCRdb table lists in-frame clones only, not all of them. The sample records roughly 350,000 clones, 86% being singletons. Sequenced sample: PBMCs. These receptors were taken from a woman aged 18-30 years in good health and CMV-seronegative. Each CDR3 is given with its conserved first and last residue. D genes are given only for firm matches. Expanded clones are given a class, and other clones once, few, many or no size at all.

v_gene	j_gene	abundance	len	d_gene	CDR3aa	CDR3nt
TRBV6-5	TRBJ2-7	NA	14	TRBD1	CASSATGTAYEQYF	TGTGCCAGCAGTGCGACCGGGACAGCTTACGAGCAGTACTTC
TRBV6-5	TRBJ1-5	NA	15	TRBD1	CASSRTGGPNQPQHF	TGTGCCAGCAGTCGGACAGGGGGTCCGAATCAGCCCCAGCATTTT
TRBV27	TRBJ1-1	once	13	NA	CASSLEVNTEAFF	TGTGCCAGCAGTTTAGAGGTAAACACTGAAGCTTTCTTT
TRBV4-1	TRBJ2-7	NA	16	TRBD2	CASSQDRVAGVYEQYF	TGCGCCAGCAGCCAAGATCGGGTAGCGGGAGTCTACGAGCAGTACTTC
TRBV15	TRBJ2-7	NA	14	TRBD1	CATSAQGQGAEQYF	TGTGCCACCAGCGCCCAGGGGCAGGGGGCCGAGCAGTACTTC
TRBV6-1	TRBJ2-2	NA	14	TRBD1	CASTQQGTGGELFF	TGTGCCAGCACCCAACAGGGGACAGGCGGGGAGCTGTTTTTT
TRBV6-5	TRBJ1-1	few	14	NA	CASSYSGESTEAFF	TGTGCCAGCAGTTACTCTGGGGAGTCCACTGAAGCTTTCTTT
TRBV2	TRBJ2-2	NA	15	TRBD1	CASMRDRAGTGELFF	TGTGCCAGCATGCGGGACAGGGCGGGCACCGGGGAGCTGTTTTTT
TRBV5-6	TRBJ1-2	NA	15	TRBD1	CASSLEGGWNYGYTF	TGTGCCAGCAGCTTGGAAGGGGGCTGGAACTATGGCTACACCTTC
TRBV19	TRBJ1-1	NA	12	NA	CASSIWGVSAFF	TGTGCCAGTAGTATTTGGGGGGTCTCAGCTTTCTTT
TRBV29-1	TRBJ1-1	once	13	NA	CSVRRGGYTEAFF	TGCAGCGTCCGACGGGGGGGTTACACTGAAGCTTTCTTT
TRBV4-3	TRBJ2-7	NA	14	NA	CASSQERRAYEQYF	TGCGCCAGCAGCCAAGAGAGACGGGCCTACGAGCAGTACTTC
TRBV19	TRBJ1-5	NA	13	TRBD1	CASSRQGDQPQHF	TGTGCCAGTAGTAGACAGGGGGATCAGCCCCAGCATTTT
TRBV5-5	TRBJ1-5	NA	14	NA	CASSLGLWAQPQHF	TGTGCCAGCAGCTTGGGTCTATGGGCTCAGCCCCAGCATTTT